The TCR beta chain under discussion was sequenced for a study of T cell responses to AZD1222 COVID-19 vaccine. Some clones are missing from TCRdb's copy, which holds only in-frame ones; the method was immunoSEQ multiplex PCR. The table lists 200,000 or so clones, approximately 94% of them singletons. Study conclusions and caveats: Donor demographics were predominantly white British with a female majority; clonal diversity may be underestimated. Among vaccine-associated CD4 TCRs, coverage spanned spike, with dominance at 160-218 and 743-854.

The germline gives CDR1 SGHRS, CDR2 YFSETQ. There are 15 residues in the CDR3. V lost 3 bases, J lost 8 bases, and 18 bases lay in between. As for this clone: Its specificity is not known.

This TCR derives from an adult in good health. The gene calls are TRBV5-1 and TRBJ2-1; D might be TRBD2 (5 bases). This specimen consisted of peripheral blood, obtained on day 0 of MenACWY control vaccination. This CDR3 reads CASSSTPLSSHEQFF. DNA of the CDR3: TGCGCCAGCAGCTCAACCCCCCTCTCTAGCCATGAGCAGTTCTTC.